The clone carrying this T cell receptor beta chain was recorded only once. The data originate from a study of blood T cell repertoires in COVID-19. Germline lookup yields CDR1 MNHEY and CDR2 SVGEGT. J gave up 8 bases and V 1 base, and 8 bases lay outside the gene matches. This CDR3 has 16 residues. Method: immunoSEQ multiplex PCR; TCRdb's copy keeps in-frame clones and lacks some. The table has about 130,000 clones, around 73% seen once. Sequencing input: peripheral blood. The sequence was obtained from a man in his sixties who had recovered from COVID-19. The chain employs TRBV6-2 or TRBV6-3 and TRBJ1-4; 9 bases are shared with TRBD1. DNA for the CDR3: TGTGCCAGCAGTTACTTACTGGACAGGGGAGGCGAAAAACTGTTTTTT. This codes for CASSYLLDRGGEKLFF.